Listed below are T cell receptor beta chains from one sample, sequenced in a study of memory CD4+ T cells and cytomegalovirus serostatus. Using immunoSEQ multiplex PCR, the repertoire was profiled, and TCRdb retains in-frame clones only, with some absent. The sample lists more than 55,000 clones; more than 75% were seen once. Material: memory CD4+ T cells from blood. Receptors originate from an adult in good health and CMV-seronegative. CDR3s include the opening cysteine and the closing phenylalanine or tryptophan. A D gene is named only where the DNA matches it firmly. Rows may omit the clone size; those that give it use once, few, many or a size class.

>TRBJ1-4|few|-|TRBV9
CASSAMSYGDEKLFF
TGTGCCAGCAGTGCGATGTCCTACGGAGATGAAAAACTGTTTTTT
>TRBJ2-7|-|-|TRBV5-1
CASSLPRGLAEQYF
TGCGCCAGCAGCCTACCTAGAGGACTGGCCGAGCAGTACTTC
>TRBJ1-2|-|-|TRBV7-2
CASSQGVSYGYTF
TGTGCCAGCAGCCAGGGAGTTTCTTATGGCTACACCTTC
>TRBJ2-2|-|-|TRBV7-2
CASSGARVTGELFF
TGTGCCAGCAGTGGGGCGCGGGTCACCGGGGAGCTGTTTTTT
>TRBJ2-7|-|-|TRBV25-1
CASSSSGLSSYEQYF
TGTGCCAGCAGTTCCTCCGGGCTCTCCTCCTACGAGCAGTACTTC
>TRBJ2-7|-|TRBD1|TRBV7-3
CASSLTFARGQDEQYF
TGTGCCAGCAGCTTAACGTTTGCCAGGGGGCAGGACGAGCAGTACTTC
>TRBJ1-5|-|TRBD1|TRBV19
CASRGQGATGNQPQHF
TGTGCCAGTAGGGGACAGGGGGCGACGGGCAATCAGCCCCAGCATTTT
>TRBJ2-3|-|-|TRBV21-1
CASSADQYEDTQYF
TGTGCCAGCAGCGCCGACCAATACGAAGATACGCAGTATTTT
>TRBJ2-7|-|TRBD1|TRBV19
CASRDTGAAEQYF
TGTGCCAGTCGTGACACAGGGGCCGCGGAGCAGTACTTC
>TRBJ2-6|-|TRBD1|TRBV15
CATSRETGAGANVLTF
TGTGCCACCAGCAGAGAAACAGGGGCCGGGGCCAACGTCCTGACTTTC
>TRBJ2-1|-|TRBD2|TRBV6-5
CASTARGAGYNEQFF
TGTGCCAGCACGGCGCGGGGGGCCGGGTACAATGAGCAGTTCTTC
>TRBJ2-1|-|-|TRBV19
CASTPTEYNEQFF
TGTGCCAGTACCCCAACAGAATACAATGAGCAGTTCTTC
>TRBJ1-4|-|-|TRBV27
CASSARISGIRRTSLYEKLFF
TGTGCCAGCAGTGCCAGGATTTCGGGGATTCGGCGGACGTCGCTCTATGAAAAACTGTTTTTT
>TRBJ2-3|-|-|TRBV2
CASMRGIEDTQYF
TGTGCCAGCATGCGGGGAATTGAAGATACGCAGTATTTT
>TRBJ2-5|-|TRBD1|TRBV27
CASSLRDRGRLETQYF
TGTGCCAGCAGTTTAAGAGACAGGGGGCGCTTAGAGACCCAGTACTTC
>TRBJ2-3|-|-|TRBV27
CASKRSTDTQYF
TGTGCCAGCAAAAGGAGCACAGATACGCAGTATTTT
>TRBJ1-6|once|-|TRBV11-3
CASSLGPNSPLHF
TGTGCCAGCAGCCTCGGACCAAATTCACCCCTCCACTTT
>TRBJ2-5|-|TRBD2|TRBV7-6
CASSLGGGATQYF
TGTGCCAGCAGCTTAGGGGGAGGGGCGACCCAGTACTTC
>TRBJ2-7|-|TRBD2|TRBV2
CASRAGTNSYEQYF
TGTGCCAGCAGGGCCGGGACTAACTCCTACGAGCAGTACTTC
>TRBJ2-7|once|-|TRBV5-1
CASSLVVGTYEQYF
TGCGCCAGCAGCTTGGTGGTCGGGACCTACGAGCAGTACTTC
>TRBJ2-5|-|TRBD2|TRBV2
CASIRGGNQETQYF
TGTGCCAGCATTAGGGGAGGGAATCAAGAGACCCAGTACTTC
>TRBJ1-2|-|TRBD1|TRBV5-6
CASSPRDRGYYGYTF
TGTGCCAGCAGCCCCCGGGACAGGGGCTACTATGGCTACACCTTC
>TRBJ2-1|once|TRBD2|TRBV23-1
CASSQGPGGRAPYNEQFF
TGCGCCAGCAGTCAAGGACCTGGCGGGAGGGCCCCCTACAATGAGCAGTTCTTC
>TRBJ1-6|once|-|TRBV5-4
CASSQTEYNSPLHF
TGTGCCAGCAGCCAGACAGAGTATAATTCACCCCTCCACTTT
>TRBJ2-6|once|TRBD1|TRBV15
CATSRGETGGSGANVLTF
TGTGCCACCAGCAGAGGGGAGACAGGGGGCTCTGGGGCCAACGTCCTGACTTTC
>TRBJ2-3|-|-|TRBV18
CASSPRVRDRSTDTQYF
TGTGCCAGCTCACCACGGGTCAGGGATCGTAGCACAGATACGCAGTATTTT
>TRBJ1-5|-|-|TRBV19
CASSWREGQPQHF
TGTGCCAGTAGTTGGAGGGAGGGGCAGCCCCAGCATTTT
>TRBJ2-5|-|TRBD2|TRBV2
CASSRGLAVNQETQYF
TGTGCCAGCAGCCGAGGACTAGCGGTTAACCAAGAGACCCAGTACTTC
>TRBJ2-7|-|-|TRBV19
CASSSTGTGDEQYF
TGTGCCAGTAGCTCGACCGGGACCGGGGACGAGCAGTACTTC
>TRBJ1-2|-|-|TRBV7-8
CASSLGYGQSNYGYTF
TGTGCCAGCAGCTTGGGGTACGGACAGTCTAACTATGGCTACACCTTC
>TRBJ1-3|-|-|TRBV6-5
CASSYSSAFSGNTIYF
TGTGCCAGCAGTTACTCGAGCGCATTCTCTGGAAACACCATATATTTT
>TRBJ2-2|few|-|TRBV11-2
CASSLDGELFF
TGTGCCAGCAGCTTAGACGGGGAGCTGTTTTTT
>TRBJ2-1|-|TRBD2|TRBV28
CASSGLLAESYNEQFF
TGTGCCAGCAGTGGACTACTAGCGGAGTCCTACAATGAGCAGTTCTTC
>TRBJ2-1|-|TRBD2|TRBV7-3
CASSSLAGGAYNEQFF
TGTGCCAGCAGCTCACTAGCGGGAGGCGCGTACAATGAGCAGTTCTTC
>TRBJ2-2|-|-|TRBV2
CASSEWGGELFF
TGTGCCAGCAGTGAATGGGGCGGGGAGCTGTTTTTT
>TRBJ1-2|few|-|TRBV28
CASSVDSYGYTF
TGTGCCAGCAGTGTGGACAGCTATGGCTACACCTTC
>TRBJ1-1|-|TRBD1|TRBV28
CASSLSRTGNTEAFF
TGTGCCAGCAGTTTATCGAGGACAGGGAACACTGAAGCTTTCTTT
>TRBJ1-1|-|-|TRBV11-2
CASSSSKNTEAFF
TGTGCCAGCAGCTCTTCAAAGAACACTGAAGCTTTCTTT
>TRBJ1-4|-|TRBD1|TRBV30
CAWKQGAIGEKLFF
TGTGCCTGGAAGCAGGGGGCGATTGGTGAAAAACTGTTTTTT
>TRBJ1-3|few|TRBD1|TRBV7-8
CASRKSRDRGVSGNTIYF
TGTGCCAGCAGAAAAAGCCGGGACAGGGGGGTCTCTGGAAACACCATATATTTT
>TRBJ2-5|-|-|TRBV5-1
CASSPLTSSPYQETQYF
TGCGCCAGCAGCCCCCTAACTAGTTCCCCATACCAAGAGACCCAGTACTTC
>TRBJ1-3|-|-|TRBV9
CASSVEGYSGNTIYF
TGTGCCAGCAGCGTAGAAGGTTACTCTGGAAACACCATATATTTT
>TRBJ2-7|-|-|TRBV11-2
CASSPRLDSYEQYF
TGTGCCAGCAGCCCAAGACTAGACTCCTACGAGCAGTACTTC
>TRBJ1-4|-|-|TRBV4-1
CASSLWGSTNEKLFF
TGCGCCAGCAGCCTGTGGGGCTCAACTAATGAAAAACTGTTTTTT
>TRBJ2-1|-|-|TRBV5-6
CASSLERGEENEQFF
TGTGCCAGCAGCTTGGAAAGGGGAGAGGAAAATGAGCAGTTCTTC
>TRBJ2-3|-|-|TRBV15
CATSIGSTDTQYF
TGTGCCACCAGCATTGGTAGCACAGATACGCAGTATTTT
>TRBJ2-6|-|-|TRBV19
CASRNQGTGANVLTF
TGTGCCAGTAGGAATCAGGGGACTGGGGCCAACGTCCTGACTTTC
>TRBJ2-2|-|-|TRBV5-1
CASSNGLPGYSNTGELFF
TGCGCCAGCAGCAATGGGCTACCCGGTTACTCGAACACCGGGGAGCTGTTTTTT
>TRBJ1-1|-|-|TRBV19
CATIGAGWRGTEAFF
TGTGCCACCATCGGAGCCGGGTGGCGGGGCACTGAAGCTTTCTTT
>TRBJ1-1|-|-|TRBV28
CASSLKRGSNTEAFF
TGTGCCAGCAGCCTCAAGAGGGGCTCAAACACTGAAGCTTTCTTT
>TRBJ1-1|-|-|TRBV9
CASSTRQNTEAFF
TGTGCCAGCAGCACCAGACAGAACACTGAAGCTTTCTTT
>TRBJ2-1|-|TRBD2|TRBV7-9
CASSLASGISYNEQFF
TGTGCCAGCAGCTTAGCTAGCGGGATATCCTACAATGAGCAGTTCTTC
>TRBJ2-3|-|TRBD2|TRBV11-2
CASSPLAGDRTDTQYF
TGTGCCAGCAGCCCGCTAGCGGGAGACCGCACAGATACGCAGTATTTT
>TRBJ1-2|-|-|TRBV7-2
CASSPDSFRGYTF
TGTGCCAGCAGCCCGGACAGTTTCCGGGGCTACACCTTC
>TRBJ2-7|-|TRBD1|TRBV2
CASSDEAGGEQYF
TGTGCCAGCAGTGATGAGGCAGGGGGCGAGCAGTACTTC
>TRBJ2-1|-|TRBD1|TRBV5-1
CASSWGQGAYNEQFF
TGCGCCAGCAGCTGGGGACAGGGGGCCTACAATGAGCAGTTCTTC
>TRBJ2-3|-|-|TRBV30
CAWSVPGWATDTQYF
TGTGCCTGGAGTGTACCCGGGTGGGCCACAGATACGCAGTATTTT